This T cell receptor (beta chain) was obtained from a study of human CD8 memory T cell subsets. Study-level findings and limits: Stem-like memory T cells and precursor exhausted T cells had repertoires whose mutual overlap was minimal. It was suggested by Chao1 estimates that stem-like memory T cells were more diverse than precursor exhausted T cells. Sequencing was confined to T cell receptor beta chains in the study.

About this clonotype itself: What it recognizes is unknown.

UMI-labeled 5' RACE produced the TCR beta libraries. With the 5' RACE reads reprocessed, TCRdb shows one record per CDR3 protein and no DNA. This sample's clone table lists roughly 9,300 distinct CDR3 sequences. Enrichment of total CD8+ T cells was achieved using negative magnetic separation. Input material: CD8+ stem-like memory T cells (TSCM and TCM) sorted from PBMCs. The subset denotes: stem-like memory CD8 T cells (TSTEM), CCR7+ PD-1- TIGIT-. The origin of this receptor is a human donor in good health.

CDR3 sequence reads: CASSQDRGTANYGYTF. The V call is TRBV4-3, the J call TRBJ1-2; TCRdb picks TRBD1, but there is no DNA to check that call. From germline, CDR1 is LGHNA and CDR2 YSLEER. This CDR3 is 16 amino acids long.